This TCR beta chain originates from a study of blood T cell repertoires in COVID-19. Study information: Whether acute or convalescent, the COVID-19 samples came from the United States, Italy and Spain.

In the original workflow: Counts of nucleated cells, estimated from reference gene primer amplification, were obtained. Only in-frame clones appear in the TCRdb table, and some are missing; sequencing was by immunoSEQ multiplex PCR. From that table come the V and J calls and clone size; the DNA was used to work out D and trimming. The table has around 150,000 clones, about 90% seen once. The germline V gene encodes CDR1 MGHRA and CDR2 YSYEKL. J was trimmed by 6 bases and V by 0 bases; bases with no gene match: 8. This CDR3 contains 17 residues. A Seattle source enrolled patients during active infection and followed them longitudinally.

The chain carries TRBV4-1 and TRBJ1-6; TRBD1 agrees at 7 bases. The sequencing input was peripheral blood. This TCR was recovered from a man aged 30 to 45 with COVID-19, enrolled during active disease. The CDR3 protein is CASSQDHGWTGNSPLHF. The CDR3 bases are TGCGCCAGCAGCCAAGACCATGGGTGGACAGGTAATTCACCCCTCCACTTT.